This T cell receptor (beta chain) was recorded in a study of shared clonotypes between healthy human individuals (dated by TCRdb to the early 2020s). For the study in its entirety: A couple of women and three men aged 18 to 49 years were included in the cohort. Per donor, three plates each were used for CD4 naive and CD4 memory, two for CD8 naive, and one for CD8 memory. To estimate repertoire size and how much clonotype sharing occurs between individuals, the study deeply sequenced the blood TCR repertoires of five or six healthy adults. To increase sequencing depth and limit assay-specific biases, different laboratories used diverse techniques to prepare libraries and sequence TCR repertoires. Each donor's leukapheresis produced roughly between roughly 0.85 and 10 billion PBMCs.

Donors were healthy HIV-negative adults with no recently reported acute infections or vaccinations. Every donor was a Caucasian adult living in Nashville, Tennessee, USA. CD4+ T cells were enriched through magnetic negative selection, after which naive cells were positively selected on CD45RA and the remaining negative fraction served as the memory subset. Blood was obtained by leukapheresis, after which PBMCs were separated by Ficoll-Histopaque density gradient centrifugation and cryopreserved in liquid nitrogen vapor phase. Purity and quantity of every magnetically sorted T cell population were checked by analytical flow cytometry. Genomic DNA was isolated from each sorted fraction and quantified by UV absorbance on a Nanodrop 2000c. Reading the germline V gene gives CDR1 SGHNT and CDR2 YENEEA. V is reduced by 5 bases and J by 3 bases, leaving a spacing of 11 bases between them. The CDR3 runs 13 amino acids, cysteine and phenylalanine included. CDR3 DNA is the only sequence kept; it has 39 bases, read in frame from the first base.

A remark on this clone: Its antigen is currently not known. No base quality information exists; no much larger clone differs at one position.

Using the deep immunoSEQ assay, TCR CDR3 regions were amplified from genomic DNA by multiplex PCR. Genomic DNA extracted from each cell subset was distributed evenly over all wells of several immunoSEQ 96-well plates, and each plate served as one replicate. For sorted subsets, about 200 ng genomic DNA, equal to tens of thousands of T cell genomes, was loaded into each replicate PCR. Purified libraries were measured with a Qubit 3.0 fluorometer, size-checked on a Bioanalyzer 2100, and measured again with the KAPA Library Quantification kit. A separate single-read 150-cycle Illumina NextSeq 550 flow cell was used to sequence each immunoSEQ 96-well plate. The published analysis was carried out like this. Because only junctional sequences without quality scores were contained in the immunoSEQ output, filtering matching that applied to full-length reads could not be performed. To assign V/J genes and CDR3, sequences were annotated against IMGT germline references using PyIR, a Python wrapper for IgBLAST v1.9. Reads with weak V/J assignments (E-value above 1e-6), missing CDR3, stop codons, out-of-frame junctions, or ambiguous translated residues were removed. V3J clonotypes were defined by identical inferred V gene, J gene, and CDR3 amino acid sequence. Percentage overlap between repertoires was computed as shared unique clonotypes divided by the size of the smaller repertoire. Repertoire richness was assessed with RTK rarefaction, the Chao1 estimator, and Recon v2.1 estimates of unobserved clonotypes. For all TCRbeta clonotypes obtained by the gDNA method from four donors, generation probabilities were computed with OLGA. The table comes from immuneACCESS by way of TCRdb, which keeps in-frame sequences with V and J called. Part of the clones is missing from these tables; in studies checked, under half for an unresolved V gene and the rest for unknown reasons. D and trimming come from the DNA, and the V and J calls and clone size come from that table. The sample records 600,000 to 800,000 clones, roughly two thirds of which are singletons. 1.8% of the sample lies in the top ten.

The investigation overall reported the following: Even with the large sequencing depth, rarefaction of the sorted-subset datasets indicated that sequencing was incomplete. Larger estimated clonotype richness was generally found for naive subsets than for memory subsets. Clonotypes shared by all four sorted-subset donors showed higher generation probabilities than non-shared clonotypes. Pairwise subsampling led to the expectation that sequencing depth would affect the degree of clonotype sharing among donors. Across a handful of donors, roughly 5.1% of naive CD4, roughly 3.5% of naive CD8, roughly 2.2% of memory CD4, and about 0.4% of memory CD8 clonotypes were shared. Because the study included a small number of donors, the genetic and exposure-history diversity represented was limited. Sampling was restricted to blood, and TCR repertoires in tissue are likely to differ from TCR repertoires in blood.

The chain joins TRBV11-3 to TRBJ2-7; no D segment can be confidently identified. The material sequenced was memory CD4+ T cells sorted from blood. The sample's cell subset or site label, in plain terms: CD45RA-negative fraction. The sequence was collected from a woman in her thirties in good health. The CDR3 in this case is CASSLGSIYEQYF. The nucleotide sequence is given as TGTGCCAGCAGCCTGGGATCAATCTACGAGCAGTACTTC.